The rows below give T cell receptor beta chains drawn from one sample of a study of a mutant IDH1 vaccine in newly diagnosed glioma. TCRdb keeps only in-frame clones here, not all; method: immunoSEQ multiplex PCR. There are tens of thousands of clones in the sample; around 80% occur only once, and 1.5% to 2% lies in the top ten. Sequencing used PBMCs, obtained from a glioma patient treated with radiotherapy, temozolomide or both. The receptors stem from a woman aged 40 to 50 with glioma. Each CDR3 is given with its conserved first and last residue. A D gene is named only where the DNA matches it firmly. The listing skips clone size in some rows; elsewhere it reads once, few, many or a size class.

V	J	size	D	DNA	CDR3
TRBV19	TRBJ1-2	once	TRBD1	TGTGCCAGTAGTATACCAGGGGGCAGCTATGGCTACACCTTC	CASSIPGGSYGYTF
TRBV4-2	TRBJ1-1	-	-	TGTGCCAGCAGCCAAGATCTGCTGAAAACTGAAGCTTTCTTT	CASSQDLLKTEAFF
TRBV5-8	TRBJ2-7	-	TRBD2	TGTGCCAGCAGCTTACCCGGACTAGCGGCTTATGGCGAGCAGTACTTC	CASSLPGLAAYGEQYF
TRBV19	TRBJ1-2	-	TRBD1	TGTGCCAGTAGACTAGCAGGGCAGGGGGCGTCCGCTTATGGCTACACCTTC	CASRLAGQGASAYGYTF
TRBV2	TRBJ2-7	-	-	TGTGCCAGCAGTGAAACGGGGGGCCAGGCAGAGCAGTACTTC	CASSETGGQAEQYF
TRBV19	TRBJ1-5	-	-	TGTGCCAGTAGTATAGACAGGGTTCGGCCCCAGCATTTT	CASSIDRVRPQHF
TRBV2	TRBJ1-1	-	TRBD1	TGTGCCAGCAGTGCTCAGGGGGTGAACACTGAAGCTTTCTTT	CASSAQGVNTEAFF
TRBV5-6	TRBJ2-5	-	TRBD2	TGTGCCAGCAGCTCAAGGACTAGCGGGGATAGGACCCAGTACTTC	CASSSRTSGDRTQYF
TRBV27	TRBJ1-2	medium-sized	-	TGTGCCAGCAGTCCCGATGGGAACTATGGCTACACCTTC	CASSPDGNYGYTF
TRBV11-2	TRBJ2-3	-	-	TGTGCCAGCAGCCCTAGGGGGGGTGGCAGGAGCACAGATACGCAGTATTTT	CASSPRGGGRSTDTQYF
TRBV2	TRBJ1-4	-	TRBD1	TGTGCCAGCAGTGATCTCCAGGGGACAGTCAATGAAAAACTGTTTTTT	CASSDLQGTVNEKLFF
TRBV5-1	TRBJ1-1	-	-	TGCGCCAGCAGCTGGGGAAAGGAAACTGAAGCTTTCTTT	CASSWGKETEAFF